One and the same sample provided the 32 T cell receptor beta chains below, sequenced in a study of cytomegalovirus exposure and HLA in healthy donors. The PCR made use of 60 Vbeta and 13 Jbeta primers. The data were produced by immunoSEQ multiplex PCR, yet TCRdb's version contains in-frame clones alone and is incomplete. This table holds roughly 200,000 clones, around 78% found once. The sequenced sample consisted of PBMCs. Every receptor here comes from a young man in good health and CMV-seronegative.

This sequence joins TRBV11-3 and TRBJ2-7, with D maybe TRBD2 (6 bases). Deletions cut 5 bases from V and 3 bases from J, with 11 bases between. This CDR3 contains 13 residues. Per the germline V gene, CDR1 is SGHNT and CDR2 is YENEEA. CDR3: CASSPTGSYEQYF. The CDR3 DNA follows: TGTGCCAGCAGCCCAACCGGGAGCTACGAGCAGTACTTC.

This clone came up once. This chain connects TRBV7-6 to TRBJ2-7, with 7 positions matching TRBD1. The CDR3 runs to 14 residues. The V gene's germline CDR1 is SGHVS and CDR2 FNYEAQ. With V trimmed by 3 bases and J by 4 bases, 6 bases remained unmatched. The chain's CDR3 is CASSFGTEVYEQYF. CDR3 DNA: TGTGCCAGCAGCTTCGGGACAGAAGTTTACGAGCAGTACTTC.

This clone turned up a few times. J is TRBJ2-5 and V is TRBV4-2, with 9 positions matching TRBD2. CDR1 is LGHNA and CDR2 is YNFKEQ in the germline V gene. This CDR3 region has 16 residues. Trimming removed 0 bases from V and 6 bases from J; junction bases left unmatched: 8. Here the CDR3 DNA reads TGTGCCAGCAGCCAAGATTGGCTAGCGGGATTGAAGACCCAGTACTTC. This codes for CASSQDWLAGLKTQYF.

CDR3 bases: TGTGCCAGCAGCTTGGGGGAGGGCTCCTACGAGCAGTACTTC. Translated: CASSLGEGSYEQYF. The V and J genes are TRBV5-6 and TRBJ2-7; TRBD2 aligns across 7 bases. The CDR3 is 14 residues long. Losses at the gene ends were 0 bases for V and 0 bases for J; bases not matched to a gene: 0. Germline CDR1 reads SGHDT; CDR2 reads YYEEEE.

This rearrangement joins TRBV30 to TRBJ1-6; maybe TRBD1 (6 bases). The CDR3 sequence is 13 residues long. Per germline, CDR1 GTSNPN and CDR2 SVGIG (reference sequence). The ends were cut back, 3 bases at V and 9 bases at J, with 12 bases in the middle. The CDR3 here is CAWRGAGGSPLHF. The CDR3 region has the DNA TGTGCCTGGAGGGGGGCAGGCGGTTCACCCCTCCACTTT.

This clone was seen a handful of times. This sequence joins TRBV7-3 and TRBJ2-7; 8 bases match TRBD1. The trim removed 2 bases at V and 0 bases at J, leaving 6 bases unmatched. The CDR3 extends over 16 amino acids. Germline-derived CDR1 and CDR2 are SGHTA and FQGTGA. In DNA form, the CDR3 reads TGTGCCAGCAGCTTATCAGGGGGCGGGACCTCCTACGAGCAGTACTTC. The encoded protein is CASSLSGGGTSYEQYF.

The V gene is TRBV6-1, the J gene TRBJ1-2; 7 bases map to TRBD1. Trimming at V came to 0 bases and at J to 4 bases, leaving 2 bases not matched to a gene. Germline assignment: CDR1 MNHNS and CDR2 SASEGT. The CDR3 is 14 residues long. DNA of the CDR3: TGTGCCAGCAGTGAAGCGGGACAGCTCTATGGCTACACCTTC. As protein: CASSEAGQLYGYTF.

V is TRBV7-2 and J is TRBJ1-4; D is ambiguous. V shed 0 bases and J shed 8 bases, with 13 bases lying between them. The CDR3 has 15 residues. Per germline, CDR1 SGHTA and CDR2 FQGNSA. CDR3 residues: CASSLAAAPGEKLFF. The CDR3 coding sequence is TGTGCCAGCAGCTTAGCGGCGGCGCCGGGGGAAAAACTGTTTTTT.

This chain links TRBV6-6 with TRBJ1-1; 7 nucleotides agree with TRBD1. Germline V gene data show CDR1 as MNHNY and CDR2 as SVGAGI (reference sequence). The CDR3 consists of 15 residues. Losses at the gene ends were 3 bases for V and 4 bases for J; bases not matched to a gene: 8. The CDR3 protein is CASSYDDRVSTEAFF. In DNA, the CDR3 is TGTGCCAGCAGTTATGACGACAGGGTTTCCACTGAAGCTTTCTTT.

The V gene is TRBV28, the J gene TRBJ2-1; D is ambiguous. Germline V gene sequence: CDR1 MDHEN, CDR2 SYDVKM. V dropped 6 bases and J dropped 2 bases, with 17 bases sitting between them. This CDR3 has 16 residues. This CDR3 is CASRPDLELTYNEQFF. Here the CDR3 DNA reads TGTGCCAGCAGACCAGACTTGGAGCTAACCTACAATGAGCAGTTCTTC.

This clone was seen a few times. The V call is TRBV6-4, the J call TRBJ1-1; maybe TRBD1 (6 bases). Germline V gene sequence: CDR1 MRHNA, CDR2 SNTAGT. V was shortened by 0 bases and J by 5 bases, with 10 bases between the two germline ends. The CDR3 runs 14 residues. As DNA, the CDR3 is TGTGCCAGCAGTGACTCGAGCCAGGGGACTGAAGCTTTCTTT. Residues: CASSDSSQGTEAFF.

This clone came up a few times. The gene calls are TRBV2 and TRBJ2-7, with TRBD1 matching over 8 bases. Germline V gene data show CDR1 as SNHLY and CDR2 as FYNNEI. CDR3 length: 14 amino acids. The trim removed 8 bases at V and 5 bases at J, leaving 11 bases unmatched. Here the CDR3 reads CASRRTGMLNEQYF. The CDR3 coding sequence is TGTGCCAGCCGACGGACAGGGATGCTGAACGAGCAGTACTTC.

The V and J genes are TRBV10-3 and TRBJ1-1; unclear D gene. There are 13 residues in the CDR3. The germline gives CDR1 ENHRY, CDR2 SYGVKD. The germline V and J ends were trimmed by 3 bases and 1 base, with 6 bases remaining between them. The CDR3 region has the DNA TGTGCCATCAGTGACACAGAGAACACTGAAGCTTTCTTT. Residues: CAISDTENTEAFF.

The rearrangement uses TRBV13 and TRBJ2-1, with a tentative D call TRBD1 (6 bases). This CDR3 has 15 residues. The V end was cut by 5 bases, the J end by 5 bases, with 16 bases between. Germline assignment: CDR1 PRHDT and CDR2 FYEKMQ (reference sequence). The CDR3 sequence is CASSTRGQGNNEQFF. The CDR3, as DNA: TGTGCCAGCAGCACCCGGGGCCAGGGGAACAATGAGCAGTTCTTC.

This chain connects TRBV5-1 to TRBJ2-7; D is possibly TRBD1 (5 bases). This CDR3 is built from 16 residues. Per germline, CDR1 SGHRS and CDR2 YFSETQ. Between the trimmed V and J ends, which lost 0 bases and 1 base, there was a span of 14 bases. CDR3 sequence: CASSLALRTPSYEQYF. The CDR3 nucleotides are TGCGCCAGCAGCTTGGCCTTACGGACACCTTCCTACGAGCAGTACTTC.

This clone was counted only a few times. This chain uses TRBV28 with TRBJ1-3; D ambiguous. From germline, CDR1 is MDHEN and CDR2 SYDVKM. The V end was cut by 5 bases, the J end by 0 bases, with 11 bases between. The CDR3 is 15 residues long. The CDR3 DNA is TGTGCCAGCAGTGGAGGGCCCGTCTCTGGAAACACCATATATTTT. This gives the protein CASSGGPVSGNTIYF.

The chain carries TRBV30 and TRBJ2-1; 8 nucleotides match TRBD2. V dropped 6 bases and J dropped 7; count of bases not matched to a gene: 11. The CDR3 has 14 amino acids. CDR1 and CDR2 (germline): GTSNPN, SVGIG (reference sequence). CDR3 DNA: TGTGCCTGTCCCTTGAGGGCGGGAGGTAATGAGCAGTTCTTC. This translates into CACPLRAGGNEQFF.

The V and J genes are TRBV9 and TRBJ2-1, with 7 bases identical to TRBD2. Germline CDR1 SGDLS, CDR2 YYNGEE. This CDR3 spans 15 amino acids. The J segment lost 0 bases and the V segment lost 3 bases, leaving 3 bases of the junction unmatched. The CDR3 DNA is TGTGCCAGCAGCGCCGGGGGGAGCTCCTACAATGAGCAGTTCTTC. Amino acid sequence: CASSAGGSSYNEQFF.

The CDR3 sequence: CASSLSRNEKLFF. The CDR3 DNA sequence: TGTGCCAGCAGTTTATCGAGGAATGAAAAACTGTTTTTT. The rearrangement joins TRBV27 to TRBJ1-4; D gene ambiguous. This CDR3 is built from 13 residues. Trimming shortened V by 0 bases and J by 5 bases, and 4 bases separated the two germline ends. The germline CDR1 and CDR2 sequences are MNHEY and SMNVEV (reference sequence).

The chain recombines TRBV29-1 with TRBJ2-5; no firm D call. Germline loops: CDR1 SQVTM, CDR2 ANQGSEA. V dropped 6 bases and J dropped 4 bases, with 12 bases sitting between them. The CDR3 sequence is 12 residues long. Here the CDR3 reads CSVDDWRETQYF. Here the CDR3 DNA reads TGCAGCGTGGATGACTGGCGAGAGACCCAGTACTTC.

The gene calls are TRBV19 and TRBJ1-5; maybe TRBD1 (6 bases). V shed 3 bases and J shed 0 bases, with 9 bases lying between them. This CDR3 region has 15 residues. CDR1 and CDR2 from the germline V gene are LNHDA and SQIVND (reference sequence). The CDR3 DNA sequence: TGTGCCAGTAGTATCGGACAGAATAGCAATCAGCCCCAGCATTTT. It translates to CASSIGQNSNQPQHF.

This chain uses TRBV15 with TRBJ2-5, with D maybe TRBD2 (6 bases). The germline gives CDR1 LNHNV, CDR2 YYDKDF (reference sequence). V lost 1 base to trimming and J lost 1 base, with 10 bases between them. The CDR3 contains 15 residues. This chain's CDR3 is CATSRVGGTQETQYF. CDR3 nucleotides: TGTGCCACCAGCAGAGTGGGGGGAACCCAAGAGACCCAGTACTTC.

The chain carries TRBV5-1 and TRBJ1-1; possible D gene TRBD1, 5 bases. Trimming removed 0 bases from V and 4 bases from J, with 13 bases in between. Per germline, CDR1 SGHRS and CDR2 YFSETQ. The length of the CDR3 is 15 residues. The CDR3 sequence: CASSLVSRASTEAFF. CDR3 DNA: TGCGCCAGCAGCTTGGTTTCCAGGGCCAGCACTGAAGCTTTCTTT. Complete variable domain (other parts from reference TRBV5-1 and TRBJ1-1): KAGVTQTPRYLIKTRGQQVTLSCSPISGHRSVSWYQQTPGQGLQFLFEYFSETQRNKGNFPGRFSGRQFSNSRSEMNVSTLELGDSALYLCASSLVSRASTEAFFGQGTRLTVV.

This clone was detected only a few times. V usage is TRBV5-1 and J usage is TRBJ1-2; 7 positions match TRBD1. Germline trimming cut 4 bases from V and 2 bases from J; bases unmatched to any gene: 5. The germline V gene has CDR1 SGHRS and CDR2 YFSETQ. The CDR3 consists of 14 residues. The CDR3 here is CASSQGTANYGYTF. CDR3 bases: TGCGCCAGCAGCCAAGGGACAGCAAACTATGGCTACACCTTC. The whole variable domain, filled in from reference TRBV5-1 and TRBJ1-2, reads KAGVTQTPRYLIKTRGQQVTLSCSPISGHRSVSWYQQTPGQGLQFLFEYFSETQRNKGNFPGRFSGRQFSNSRSEMNVSTLELGDSALYLCASSQGTANYGYTFGSGTRLTVV.

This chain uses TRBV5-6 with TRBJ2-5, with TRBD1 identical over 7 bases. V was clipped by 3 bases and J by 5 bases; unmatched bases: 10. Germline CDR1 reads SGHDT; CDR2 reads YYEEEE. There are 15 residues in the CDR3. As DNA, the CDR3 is TGTGCCAGCAGCTCCTACAGGGGCCTACAGGAGACCCAGTACTTC. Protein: CASSSYRGLQETQYF.

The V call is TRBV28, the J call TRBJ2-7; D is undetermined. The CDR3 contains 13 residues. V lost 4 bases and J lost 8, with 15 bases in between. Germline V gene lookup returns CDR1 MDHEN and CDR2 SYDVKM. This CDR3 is CASSSPQFSQQYF. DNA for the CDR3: TGTGCCAGCAGTTCTCCGCAGTTCTCCCAGCAGTACTTC.

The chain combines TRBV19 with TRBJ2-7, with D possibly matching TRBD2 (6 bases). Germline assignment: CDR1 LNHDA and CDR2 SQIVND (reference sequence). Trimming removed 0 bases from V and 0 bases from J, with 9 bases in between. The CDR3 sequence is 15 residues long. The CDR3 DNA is TGTGCCAGTAGTATAGAGGGGGGATTCTCCTACGAGCAGTACTTC. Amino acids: CASSIEGGFSYEQYF.

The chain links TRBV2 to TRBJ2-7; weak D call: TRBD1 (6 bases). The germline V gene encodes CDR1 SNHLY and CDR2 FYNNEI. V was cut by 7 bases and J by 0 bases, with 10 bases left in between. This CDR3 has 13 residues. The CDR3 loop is CASKGDTSYEQYF. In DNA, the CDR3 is TGTGCCAGCAAGGGGGACACCTCCTACGAGCAGTACTTC.

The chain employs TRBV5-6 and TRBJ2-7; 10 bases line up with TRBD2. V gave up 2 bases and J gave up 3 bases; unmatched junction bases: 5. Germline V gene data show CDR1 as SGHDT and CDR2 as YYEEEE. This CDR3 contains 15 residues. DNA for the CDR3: TGTGCCAGCAGCTTCAATATAGCGGGAGGCTACGAGCAGTACTTC. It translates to CASSFNIAGGYEQYF.

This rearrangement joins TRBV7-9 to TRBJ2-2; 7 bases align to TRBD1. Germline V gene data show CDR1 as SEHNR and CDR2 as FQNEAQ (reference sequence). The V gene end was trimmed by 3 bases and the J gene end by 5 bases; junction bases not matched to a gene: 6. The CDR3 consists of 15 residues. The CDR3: CASSFLPTGTGELFF. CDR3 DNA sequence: TGTGCCAGCAGCTTTCTCCCGACAGGGACCGGGGAGCTGTTTTTT. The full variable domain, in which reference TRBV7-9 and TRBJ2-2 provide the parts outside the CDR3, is DTGVSQNPRHKITKRGQNVTFRCDPISEHNRLYWYRQTLGQGPEFLTYFQNEAQLEKSRLLSDRFSAERPKGSFSTLEIQRTEQGDSAMYLCASSFLPTGTGELFFGEGSRLTVL.

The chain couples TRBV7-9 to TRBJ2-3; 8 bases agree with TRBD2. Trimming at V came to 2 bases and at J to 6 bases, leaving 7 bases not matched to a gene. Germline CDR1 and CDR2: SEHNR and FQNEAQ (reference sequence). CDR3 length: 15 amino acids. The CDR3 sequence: CASSLTSGPTDTQYF. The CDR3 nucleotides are TGTGCCAGCAGCTTAACTAGCGGTCCCACGGATACGCAGTATTTT.

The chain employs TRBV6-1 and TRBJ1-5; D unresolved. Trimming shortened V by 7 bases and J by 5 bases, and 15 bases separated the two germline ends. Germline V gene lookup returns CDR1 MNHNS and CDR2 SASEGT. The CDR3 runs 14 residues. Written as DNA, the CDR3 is TGTGCCAGCACCGGTTATGGAGGACATCAGCCCCAGCATTTT. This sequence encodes CASTGYGGHQPQHF.